These T cell receptor beta chains were read from a single sample in a study of blood T cell repertoires in COVID-19. The protocol was immunoSEQ multiplex PCR, while the TCRdb copy is restricted to in-frame clones and leaves out a portion. This sample has 390,000 or so clones, with around 87% found just once. The sequenced sample consisted of peripheral blood. The receptors here all came from a woman between 25 and 40 years old with COVID-19, enrolled during active disease. The CDR3 runs from the conserved cysteine through the conserved F or W. D genes are given only for firm matches. Clone size is not always given. Where it is, it says once, few, many or a class for expanded clones.

V gene	clone size	J gene	D gene	CDR3 DNA	CDR3 protein
TRBV19	once	TRBJ2-2	NA	TGTGCCAGTAGCGGACAGACGAACACCGGGGAGCTGTTTTTT	CASSGQTNTGELFF
TRBV28	NA	TRBJ1-1	TRBD1	TGTGCCACCGGGACAGTCAACACTGAAGCTTTCTTT	CATGTVNTEAFF
TRBV19	few	TRBJ2-1	TRBD2	TGTGCCAGTAGTATGGGCCTAGCGGGAGCTCGGGAGCAGTTCTTC	CASSMGLAGAREQFF
TRBV2	NA	TRBJ2-7	TRBD1	TGTGCCAGCAGTGAATACAGGGGATCGTTCGAGCAGTACTTC	CASSEYRGSFEQYF
TRBV28	NA	TRBJ2-3	NA	TGTGCCAGCAGCCTGCTAGCTCCCACAGATACGCAGTATTTT	CASSLLAPTDTQYF
TRBV7-3	NA	TRBJ1-6	NA	TGTGCCAGCAGCTCCTTAGGGGATGGGACACCCCTCCACTTT	CASSSLGDGTPLHF
TRBV28	NA	TRBJ1-5	TRBD1	TGTGCCAGCAGTATGGACAGGGGTTATCAGCCCCAGCATTTT	CASSMDRGYQPQHF
TRBV4-3	few	TRBJ2-7	TRBD2	TGCGCCAGCAGCCGACGGACTAGCGGGAACTACGAGCAGTACTTC	CASSRRTSGNYEQYF
TRBV6-2/TRBV6-3	NA	TRBJ2-1	NA	TGTGCCAGCAGCTCGCTTAGCGCCAATGAGCAGTTCTTC	CASSSLSANEQFF
TRBV5-1	NA	TRBJ2-5	TRBD1	TGCGCCAGCAGCCCAAGGACAGGGGAAGAGACCCAGTACTTC	CASSPRTGEETQYF
TRBV7-2	NA	TRBJ2-5	TRBD2	TGTGCCAGCAGCTTAGCCCTACTAGCGGAAAAAGAGACCCAGTACTTC	CASSLALLAEKETQYF
TRBV6-5	NA	TRBJ2-3	NA	TGTGCCAGCATGCGGGCGGGCGGCCCAGATACGCAGTATTTT	CASMRAGGPDTQYF
TRBV6-4	once	TRBJ2-2	NA	TGTGCCAGCAGTGACCAGAAGTGGACTTTCGACACCGGGGAGCTGTTTTTT	CASSDQKWTFDTGELFF
TRBV10-3	NA	TRBJ1-1	TRBD1	TGTGCCATCAGTGAGCCGGGACAGGGAAGGGACACTGAAGCTTTCTTT	CAISEPGQGRDTEAFF
TRBV28	few	TRBJ2-1	TRBD2	TGTGCCAGCAGCCTAGCGGGAGGGCCCTACAATGAGCAGTTCTTC	CASSLAGGPYNEQFF
TRBV6-1	NA	TRBJ2-7	NA	TGTGCCAGCAGTGAAGCCATCGGCGAGCAGTACTTC	CASSEAIGEQYF
TRBV6-5	NA	TRBJ1-6	TRBD1	TGTGCCAGCAGCACCTCTACAGGGGTAGATTCACCCCTCCACTTT	CASSTSTGVDSPLHF
TRBV5-1	few	TRBJ2-2	NA	TGCGCCAGCAGCTTTGGGGCGACCGGGGAGCTGTTTTTT	CASSFGATGELFF
TRBV28	NA	TRBJ2-7	NA	TGTGCCAGCAGTCCCGGGGGGCCCCCCTACGAGCAGTACTTC	CASSPGGPPYEQYF
TRBV15	NA	TRBJ2-7	TRBD1	TGTGCCACCAGCAGAGACAGGGGGTACGAGCAGTACTTC	CATSRDRGYEQYF
TRBV6-1	NA	TRBJ1-2	NA	TGTGCCAGCAGTGAGTTTAGGGGCGGCTATGGCTACACCTTC	CASSEFRGGYGYTF
TRBV28	once	TRBJ1-6	TRBD1	TGTGCCAGCTCCGGGACAGATAATTCACCCCTCCACTTT	CASSGTDNSPLHF
TRBV24-1	once	TRBJ2-5	NA	TGTGCCACCAGTGATTTCAGAGAGACCCAGTACTTC	CATSDFRETQYF
TRBV11-3	NA	TRBJ2-1	NA	TGTGCCAGCAGCTTAGGGACAAATGAGCAGTTCTTC	CASSLGTNEQFF
TRBV7-2	NA	TRBJ2-7	TRBD2	TGTGCCAGCAGCCTTAAGGTTAGCGGGAGTTACGAGCAGTACTTC	CASSLKVSGSYEQYF
TRBV5-1	NA	TRBJ1-4	NA	TGCGCCAGCAGCTTGGACACGGCGGGAAAACTGTTTTTT	CASSLDTAGKLFF
TRBV2	once	TRBJ2-1	TRBD2	TGTGCCAGCAAACGAGGGACTAGCGGGAGAATAGGGTTCAATGAGCAGTTCTTC	CASKRGTSGRIGFNEQFF
TRBV19	NA	TRBJ1-5	NA	TGTGCCAGTAGTATAAGTGGGGGGGACAATCAGCCCCAGCATTTT	CASSISGGDNQPQHF
TRBV4-1	NA	TRBJ2-1	TRBD2	TGCGCCAGCAGCCAAGCTCGGGAGGCCGGCTACAATGAGCAGTTCTTC	CASSQAREAGYNEQFF
TRBV18	NA	TRBJ2-7	TRBD1	TGTGCCAGCTCACCAACGGGACAGGGGGCCTACGAGCAGTACTTC	CASSPTGQGAYEQYF
TRBV30	NA	TRBJ2-7	TRBD2	TGTGCCTGGAGTGTAAGCGGGAGGTCCTACGAGCAGTACTTC	CAWSVSGRSYEQYF
TRBV10-2	NA	TRBJ2-7	NA	TGCGCCAGCACCCCTCCCGGGGACTACGAGCAGTACTTC	CASTPPGDYEQYF
TRBV19	NA	TRBJ1-1	NA	TGTGCCAGTAGTATGCAGACTGAAGCTTTCTTT	CASSMQTEAFF
TRBV10-2	NA	TRBJ2-7	NA	TGCGCCAGCAGTGAATTCGACGAGCAGTACTTC	CASSEFDEQYF
TRBV11-2	NA	TRBJ1-6	NA	TGTGCCAGCAGCTTAGGAAACGGTTGGAGCTCCTATAATTCACCCCTCCACTTT	CASSLGNGWSSYNSPLHF
TRBV15	NA	TRBJ2-3	TRBD2	TGTGCCACCAGCAGGGGACTAGCGGGCCGCACAGATACGCAGTATTTT	CATSRGLAGRTDTQYF
TRBV6-5	NA	TRBJ1-3	TRBD1	TGTGCCAGCAGACAGGGGGCTGGAAACACCATATATTTT	CASRQGAGNTIYF
TRBV28	NA	TRBJ1-2	TRBD1	TGTGCCAGCAGCCGGACAGGGCTAGCTAACTATGGCTACACCTTC	CASSRTGLANYGYTF
TRBV4-3	NA	TRBJ2-7	NA	TGCGCCAGCAGCCAATCATCCAGAATCTACGAGCAGTACTTC	CASSQSSRIYEQYF
TRBV12-3/TRBV12-4	NA	TRBJ2-5	NA	TGTGCCAGCAGTTTCAAAGGGGATAAGACCCAGTACTTC	CASSFKGDKTQYF
TRBV30	NA	TRBJ2-5	TRBD2	TGTGCCTGGACTACGGGGGGGGTCCCAGAGACCCAGTACTTC	CAWTTGGVPETQYF
TRBV2	NA	TRBJ2-5	NA	TGTGCCAGCAGACTAGTCGGAGAGACCCAGTACTTC	CASRLVGETQYF
TRBV7-9	NA	TRBJ2-2	TRBD1	TGTGCCAGCAGCTTGGGACAGGGGAACACCGGGGAGCTGTTTTTT	CASSLGQGNTGELFF
TRBV9	once	TRBJ1-2	TRBD1	TGTGCCAGCAGCGATGGTGGGACAGGGATAGGTTTTGACTATGGCTACACCTTC	CASSDGGTGIGFDYGYTF
TRBV6-5	few	TRBJ2-3	TRBD2	TGTGCCAGCAGTTACTCGATACTAGCGGCTACAGATACGCAGTATTTT	CASSYSILAATDTQYF
TRBV20-1	NA	TRBJ2-7	NA	TGCAGTGCTAGTGCTCACGACAGCCTCTACGAGCAGTACTTC	CSASAHDSLYEQYF
TRBV12-5	NA	TRBJ2-1	TRBD1	TGTGCTAGTGGTTTGGCAGGGGGATATGAGCAGTTCTTC	CASGLAGGYEQFF
TRBV7-2	NA	TRBJ2-3	NA	TGTGCCAGCAGCTTAGTGGCCAGCGGGAGCACAGATACGCAGTATTTT	CASSLVASGSTDTQYF
TRBV29-1	NA	TRBJ2-2	NA	TGCAGCGTCGCTAAAACTAGCTTTACCGGGGAGCTGTTTTTT	CSVAKTSFTGELFF
TRBV2	NA	TRBJ1-1	NA	TGTGCCAGCAGTTACCCCGCGGACCCTGGAGGCACTGAAGCTTTCTTT	CASSYPADPGGTEAFF
TRBV7-8	NA	TRBJ1-5	NA	TGTGCCAGCAGCTTAGCGGGGGGTAATCAGCCCCAGCATTTT	CASSLAGGNQPQHF
TRBV7-9	once	TRBJ2-2	NA	TGTGCCAGCAGCTTAGCCTTAGGCGGTCCTAACACCGGGGAGCTGTTTTTT	CASSLALGGPNTGELFF
TRBV7-3	NA	TRBJ2-3	NA	TGTGCCAGCAGCCCCAGTCGGACTAGCACAGATACGCAGTATTTT	CASSPSRTSTDTQYF
TRBV5-1	NA	TRBJ2-7	NA	TGCGCCAGCATCTCGGTCGTTTACGAGCAGTACTTC	CASISVVYEQYF
TRBV10-1	once	TRBJ2-7	TRBD2	TGCGCCAGCAGTGAGACGACTAGCGCGTCCTACGAGCAGTACTTC	CASSETTSASYEQYF